The clone carrying this TCR beta chain came up many times. Its antigen remains unknown. This entry is derived from a study of regulatory T cells in long-lasting Graves disease. General study findings and limits: The work looked only at peripheral blood and did not look at thyroid tissue. Newly diagnosed patients had higher TCR diversity than persistent Graves' patients did.

Arm-PCR of CDR3 regions and iRepertoire HTBI primers were used to build TCR beta libraries. Using its own MiXCR run on the multiplex PCR reads, TCRdb lists one record per CDR3 protein. The sample lists 320,000 or so distinct CDR3 sequences, 18% occurring once. Time point defined: newly diagnosed GD, antithyroid drugs for less than 3 months. Generation of the TCR library employed RNA extracted from PBMCs. EDTA tubes received roughly 10 milliliters of drawn peripheral blood. This material consisted of peripheral blood mononuclear cells (PBMCs), taken at new diagnosis, from a patient treated with antithyroid drugs. This receptor was taken from a female donor with Graves disease.

The CDR3 sequence is CASSESGNYGYTF. In nucleotides, the CDR3 is TGTGCCAGCAGTGAATCTGGGAACTATGGCTACACCTTC. The chain has TRBV6-1 and TRBJ1-2; no clear D gene. The CDR3 loop spans 13 amino acids. The germline V and J ends were trimmed by 2 bases and 2 bases, with 6 bases remaining between them. The germline V gene has CDR1 MNHNS and CDR2 SASEGT.